This T cell receptor beta chain was identified during a study of cytomegalovirus exposure and HLA in healthy donors. This clone was seen only once. Vbeta (60) and Jbeta (13) primers were used in the PCR. Profiling relied on immunoSEQ multiplex PCR, and the TCRdb table lists in-frame clones only, not all of them. The sample includes about 93,000 clones, 82% of them seen just once. V was cut by 2 bases and J by 4 bases, with 8 bases left in between. Germline CDR1 MNHNS, CDR2 SASEGT. The CDR3 loop spans 13 amino acids. The origin of this receptor is a man in his forties or fifties in good health and CMV-seronegative. Material: PBMCs. The V and J genes are TRBV6-1 and TRBJ2-5, with a possible D match to TRBD2 (5 bases). The CDR3 loop reads CASSEFRGETQYF. The DNA of the CDR3 is TGTGCCAGCAGTGAATTTCGGGGAGAGACCCAGTACTTC.